Included here is one T cell receptor (beta chain) sequence, with context. Its antigen is unknown. The source of the sample is a study of Tregs in tolerant kidney transplant recipients. Points from the study as a whole: Biological reproducibility was not directly addressed in this study. Tolerant patients' donor-specific Tregs expanded beyond overall Tregs, suggesting antigen-driven growth. Activated donor B cell expansion appeared to reveal the most relevant donor-specific TCRbeta repertoire.

Method: immunoSEQ multiplex PCR; TCRdb's copy keeps in-frame clones and lacks some. Of 69,000 or so clones in the sample, 85% to 90% were seen once. CD4+CD25+CD127- Tregs, CD4+CD25- non-Tregs, CD4 and CD8 cells were sorted. This CDR3 has 14 residues. The germline V gene encodes CDR1 SGDLS and CDR2 YYNGEE. V lost 5 bases, J lost 5 bases, and 13 bases lay in between. The sample consisted of CD4+ T cells from blood, taken before the transplant. The rearrangement uses TRBV9 and TRBJ2-2; possible D gene TRBD2, 6 bases. The TCR was taken from a human donor who received a combined kidney and bone marrow transplant. The CDR3 is CASRLSSGTGELFF. In nucleotides, the CDR3 is TGTGCCAGCAGGCTGAGTAGCGGTACCGGGGAGCTGTTTTTT.